These 3 T cell receptor beta chains were sequenced from one sample in a study of blood T cell repertoires in COVID-19. Data came from immunoSEQ multiplex PCR; TCRdb stores just in-frame clones and leaves some out. The sample has under 15,000 clones; roughly 82% are singletons. Sequencing input: peripheral blood. The receptors originated from a human donor in a cohort sampled during active COVID-19.

The chain recombines TRBV30 with TRBJ2-7, with D perhaps matching TRBD2 (6 bases). The CDR3 sequence is 15 residues long. Germline V CDR1 and CDR2: GTSNPN, SVGIG (reference sequence). V was trimmed by 4 bases and J by 4 bases, leaving 20 bases between them. CDR3 sequence reads: CAWTNSGGGLYEQYF. In nucleotides, the CDR3 is TGTGCCTGGACAAATTCGGGTGGGGGGTTGTACGAGCAGTACTTC.

The chain links TRBV6-5 to TRBJ1-2, with D maybe TRBD1 (5 bases). Germline V gene data show CDR1 as MNHEY and CDR2 as SVGAGI. Trimming shortened V by 5 bases and J by 7 bases, and 14 bases separated the two germline ends. This CDR3 spans 13 amino acids. The CDR3 protein is CASSRRTKGGYTF. For the CDR3, the DNA is TGTGCCAGCAGTCGAAGGACAAAGGGTGGCTACACCTTC.

In this sample, this clone turned up once. The rearrangement links TRBV5-8 to TRBJ2-5; tentative D call: TRBD1 (5 bases). The germline V gene encodes CDR1 SGHTS and CDR2 YDEGEE. This CDR3 has 12 amino acids. V was trimmed by 4 bases and J by 4 bases, leaving 8 bases between them. The CDR3 protein is CASSLGLETQYF. In DNA, the CDR3 is TGTGCCAGCAGCCTGGGGCTAGAGACCCAGTACTTC.